This T cell receptor (beta chain) was sequenced for a study of control samples from healthy donors and cancer patients. The repertoire was sequenced with immunoSEQ multiplex PCR; TCRdb's copy has only in-frame clones and lacks some. This sample carries tens of thousands of clones, around 89% of them seen once, and the ten largest clones take around 6%. The CDR3 totals 15 residues. CDR1 ENHRY and CDR2 SYGVKD come from the germline V gene. Trimming removed 8 bases at V and 1 base at J, with 14 bases between. The TCR comes from a man in his 60s with colorectal cancer. The genes are TRBV10-3 and TRBJ2-2; D is unresolved. Sequenced input: PBMCs. CDR3 loop: CAISSPGGNTGELFF. In nucleotides, the CDR3 is TGTGCCATCTCCTCCCCCGGCGGGAACACCGGGGAGCTGTTTTTT.